Here is one T cell receptor (beta chain) with its context. Its antigen is not known. The table came from immunoSEQ multiplex PCR; TCRdb's copy has only in-frame clones and leaves some out. Of just under 85,000 clones listed, roughly 84% are singletons. The data originate from a study of OX40 agonist ivuxolimab in advanced cancers. Overall study context: Among those treated, three patients had partial responses, one with hepatocellular carcinoma and two with cutaneous melanoma.

Study results and caveats: Blood T cells, both CD4+ and CD8+, expanded clonally by week 6 at 0.1 to 3.0 mg/kg.

Baseline was the first blood sampling point, followed by cycle 4 day 1 and cycle 7 day 1. In germline, CDR1 is LGHNA, CDR2 YNFKEQ. Trimming removed 3 bases from V and 7 bases from J; junction bases left unmatched: 6. This CDR3 has 14 residues. This material consisted of CD4+ or CD8+ T cells sorted from blood, taken in a trial of the OX40 agonist ivuxolimab. This chain joins TRBV4-2 and TRBJ1-5; 7 bases are a match to TRBD1. The clonotype comes from an adult with an advanced solid tumor such as melanoma, head and neck, liver or kidney cancer. CDR3 protein: CASSHQGGGQPQHF. The CDR3 nucleotides read TGTGCCAGCAGCCACCAGGGGGGGGGCCAGCCCCAGCATTTT.